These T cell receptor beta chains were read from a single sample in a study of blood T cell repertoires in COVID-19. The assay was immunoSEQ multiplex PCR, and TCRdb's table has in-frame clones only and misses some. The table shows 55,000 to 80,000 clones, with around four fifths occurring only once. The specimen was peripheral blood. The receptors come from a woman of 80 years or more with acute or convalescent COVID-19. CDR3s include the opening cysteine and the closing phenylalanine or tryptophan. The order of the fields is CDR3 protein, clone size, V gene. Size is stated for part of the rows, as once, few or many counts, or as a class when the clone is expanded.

CDR3: CASSFRGGNTGELFF
size: -
V: TRBV6-2/TRBV6-3

CDR3: CASTRSGTGQETQYF
size: -
V: TRBV6-5

CDR3: CAIHPGQGLETQYF
size: -
V: TRBV10-2

CDR3: CATRDSLYSNQPQHF
size: -
V: TRBV19

CDR3: CASSSPGTSRTYGYTF
size: few
V: TRBV7-8

CDR3: CAISEGQGQGFVEGIRYGYTF
size: -
V: TRBV10-3

CDR3: CASTRGQGAGPSNQPQHF
size: once
V: TRBV2

CDR3: CASMSSIYNEQFF
size: -
V: TRBV12-3/TRBV12-4

CDR3: CASSLERQVVGYEQYF
size: -
V: TRBV7-2

CDR3: CASSQEGSDEQFF
size: -
V: TRBV4-2

CDR3: CASSIGRATGYTF
size: -
V: TRBV19

CDR3: CASSQGQLNTEAFF
size: -
V: TRBV5-1

CDR3: CASSPGLAGGEQYF
size: -
V: TRBV4-1

CDR3: CASSRETGSKNIQYF
size: -
V: TRBV18

CDR3: CASSLTPSGSVSYEQYF
size: -
V: TRBV7-8

CDR3: CASSSTGRNEQFF
size: -
V: TRBV11-2

CDR3: CASSRTDNYGYTF
size: -
V: TRBV28

CDR3: CASSLDGGAPETQYF
size: -
V: TRBV7-9

CDR3: CASSQEAGRSYNEQFF
size: -
V: TRBV3-1/TRBV3-2

CDR3: CASSPDYSGPTDTQYF
size: -
V: TRBV7-8

CDR3: CANNGRNQDEQYF
size: -
V: TRBV24-1

CDR3: CASSLLQGSNSPLHF
size: -
V: TRBV5-4

CDR3: CASSKMGEDALAKNIQYF
size: -
V: TRBV21-1